This entry lists 7 T cell receptor beta chains sequenced from one sample in a study of HIV-infected children after antiretroviral therapy interruption. A 3' RACE protocol on RNA, with unique molecular identifiers, produced the TCR library. TCRdb re-analysed the 3' RACE reads in MiXCR, keeping a single row per CDR3 protein. The sample holds 30,000 to 40,000 distinct CDR3 sequences; 6.5% are singletons and the top ten take more than 0.85%. Treatment defined: PENTA 11 planned treatment interruption arm or continuous ART arm. This sample comprised CD45RA+ CD4+ T cells from PBMCs, pooled from several time points, obtained from a donor given antiretroviral therapy, either interrupted or continuous. Subset indicated: naive CD4+ CD45RA+ CD45RO- T cells. The receptors were gathered from a pool of human donors with HIV.

This clonotype was seen repeatedly, ten times or more. The rearrangement links TRBV7-3 to TRBJ2-1; 13 bases are shared with TRBD2. The CDR3 totals 15 residues. Germline CDR1 reads SGHTA; CDR2 reads FQGTGA. V shed 5 bases, J shed 6 bases, and the junction held 4 bases outside the gene matches. CDR3 sequence: CASSTTSGGANEQFF. DNA for the CDR3: TGTGCCAGCAGCACTACTAGCGGGGGGGCCAATGAGCAGTTCTTC.

Ten or more counts support this clonotype. This rearrangement joins TRBV20-1 to TRBJ2-1; D possibly corresponds to TRBD1 (5 bases). Germline V gene data show CDR1 as DFQATT and CDR2 as SNEGSKA (reference sequence). The CDR3 totals 14 residues. Trimming removed 3 bases from V and 9 bases from J, with 18 bases in between. The CDR3, as DNA: TGCAGTGCTAGGGTCTCCGGCCCGACAGTTGAGCAGTTCTTC. Amino acid sequence: CSARVSGPTVEQFF.

This clonotype showed up many times. The junction does not match germline at one end; this may be a read error. The J gene is TRBJ1-3, the V gene TRBV4-1; D gene ambiguous. The CDR3 runs 15 residues. Per germline, CDR1 MGHRA and CDR2 YSYEKL. In DNA, the CDR3 is TGTGCCAGCAGCCAAGAGAGCAATTCTGGAAATACGCTCTATTTT. Translated, it gives CASSQESNSGNTLYF.

This chain joins TRBV6-6 and TRBJ2-4; the D gene could be TRBD1 or TRBD2 (6 bases each). V was clipped by 4 bases and J by 6 bases, with 10 bases between them. Germline CDR1 MNHNY, CDR2 SVGAGI (reference sequence). The CDR3 has 13 amino acids. The chain's CDR3 is CASSFKGGNIQYF. The DNA of the CDR3 is TGTGCCAGCAGTTTCAAGGGGGGAAACATTCAGTACTTC.

This clonotype came up many times. DNA of the CDR3: TGTGCCACCAGGAGGGGGTCTAATAATTCACCCCTCCACTTT. This gives the protein CATRRGSNNSPLHF. V and J are TRBV15 and TRBJ1-6, with D tentatively TRBD1 (6 bases). This CDR3 is 14 amino acids long. Trimming pared 6 bases from V and 5 bases from J, leaving 11 bases between. CDR1 and CDR2 from the germline V gene are LNHNV and YYDKDF (reference sequence).

The chain uses TRBV2 and TRBJ2-3; no firm D call. CDR3 length equals 14 residues. Trimming left V 4 bases short and J 4 bases short, with 12 bases between. CDR1 and CDR2 from the germline V gene are SNHLY and FYNNEI. CDR3 DNA: TGTGCCAGCAGTGTATTAGGTGGGGCAGATACGCAGTATTTT. Its translation: CASSVLGGADTQYF.

This clonotype appeared many times. The chain uses TRBV3-1 and TRBJ2-1; D gene unclear. This CDR3 contains 17 residues. Germline assignment: CDR1 LGHDT and CDR2 YNNKEL (reference sequence). V gave up 4 bases and J gave up 1 base, with 17 bases separating them. The CDR3 spells CASSRHPGARSYNEQFF. CDR3 nucleotides: TGTGCCAGCAGCCGCCACCCCGGAGCGCGTTCCTACAATGAGCAGTTCTTC.